This is a list of T cell receptor beta chains from one sample in a study of T-cell memory formation after mild COVID-19. A single record per CDR3 protein comes from TCRdb applying MiXCR to the 5' RACE reads. The data show 400,000 to 550,000 distinct CDR3 sequences, around a quarter seen once. Sequencing input: PBMCs or a T cell subset sorted from them (not recorded which). Source of these receptors: an adult woman who had mild COVID-19 (a few samples of this study predate the infection). Cell type and time point are not known. Each CDR3 is given with its conserved first and last residue.

v_call	j_call	cdr3_aa
TRBV5-4	TRBJ2-1	CASSPGTSRNNEQFF
TRBV27	TRBJ2-4	CASSLSGQSNIQYF
TRBV5-6	TRBJ1-1	CASSLVAGESAEAFF
TRBV7-9	TRBJ2-7	CASSSDLRASYEQYF
TRBV5-1	TRBJ2-5	CASSLGSGRPPGTQYF
TRBV7-2	TRBJ1-5	CASSPGQGSRPQHF
TRBV5-1	TRBJ2-3	CASSLPGPTDTQYF
TRBV5-1	TRBJ2-7	CASKPSGVYEQYF
TRBV6-5	TRBJ2-5	CASSYSGTSGQETQYF
TRBV4-3	TRBJ2-3	CASSQRGLAGGLGTDTQYF
TRBV7-9	TRBJ2-2	CASSRLAVNTGELFF